This T cell receptor (beta chain) derives from a study of shared clonotypes between healthy human individuals. For the study at large: Serving as donors were two women and a few men, whose ages spanned 18 to 49.

Clones were sequenced by immunoSEQ multiplex PCR, and TCRdb holds only the in-frame ones, with some missing. The table records about 2.3 million clones, about 90% of them present only once. In its sample, this clone was seen once. It was into CD45RA+ naive and CD45RA-negative memory subsets that the CD4+ cells were split. This receptor was obtained from a young man in good health. Some clones in this sample may be carry-over from other donors' samples. The sequencing sample was made of naive CD4+ T cells from PBMCs. The subset is: CD45RA+ positively selected.

The chain's CDR3 is CASSQDWARNEQFF. In DNA form, the CDR3 reads TGTGCCAGCAGCCAAGATTGGGCGAGGAATGAGCAGTTCTTC. The V and J genes are TRBV14 and TRBJ2-1; no reliable D call. The CDR3 loop spans 14 amino acids. Germline CDR1 reads SGHDN; CDR2 reads FVKESK. V shed 0 bases and J shed 7 bases, with 10 bases lying between them.